The entry that follows covers one TCR beta chain sequence. The antigen is unknown. CD8 cells classed as naive were CD45RO-negative and positively selected for CCR7, excluding terminally differentiated effector memory CD45RA+ cells. Germline CDR1 MGHDK, CDR2 SYGVNS. V dropped 4 bases and J dropped 4 bases, with 13 bases sitting between them. CDR3 size: 15 residues. Genomic DNA per cell subset filled all wells of several immunoSEQ plates. Method: immunoSEQ multiplex PCR; TCRdb's copy keeps in-frame clones and lacks some. The sample shows about 680,000 clones, approximately 90% of them seen only once. This sample is drawn from a study of shared clonotypes between healthy human individuals. Study-level findings and limits: Owing to a small donor count, the genetic and exposure-history diversity represented was limited.

The chain employs TRBV25-1 and TRBJ1-4; the D gene is possibly TRBD1 (6 bases). This receptor was identified in a man younger than 45 in good health. The sequenced sample was naive CD8+ T cells sorted from blood. CDR3 coding DNA: TGTGCCAGCAGTGGTCTAAGGGGGGATAATGAAAAACTGTTTTTT. Translating it yields CASSGLRGDNEKLFF.